These 16 T cell receptor beta chains were all obtained from the same sample, sequenced in a study of shared clonotypes between healthy human individuals. TCRdb's table, derived via immunoSEQ multiplex PCR, lists solely in-frame clones and lacks some. The repertoire holds about a million clones, with roughly 80% as singletons. Sequenced: memory CD4+ T cells sorted from blood. Subset indicated: CD45RA-negative fraction. These receptors came from a man younger than 35 in good health.

This clone showed up many times. The genes are TRBV2 and TRBJ2-7; possibly TRBD1 for D (6 bases). With 7 bases removed from V and 2 bases from J, the gap between germline ends came to 12 bases. CDR1 is SNHLY, CDR2 FYNNEI, per germline. CDR3 length equals 13 residues. CDR3 amino acids: CASKWDTTYEQYF. In DNA form, the CDR3 reads TGTGCCAGCAAATGGGACACAACCTACGAGCAGTACTTC.

Details on this clone: A read error may be the cause here, since a much bigger clone is one base away. The chain is built from TRBV7-2 and TRBJ1-5; perhaps TRBD1 as D (6 bases). Germline V gene lookup returns CDR1 SGHTA and CDR2 FQGNSA. This CDR3 has 13 amino acids. Trimming pared 5 bases from V and 4 bases from J, leaving 9 bases between. The CDR3 sequence: CASSVDRNQPQHF. As DNA, the CDR3 is TGTGCCAGCAGCGTAGACAGGAATCAGCCCCAGCATTTT.

The chain recombines TRBV2 with TRBJ1-6; D gene uncertain. CDR1 is SNHLY and CDR2 is FYNNEI in the germline V gene. V lost 3 bases, J lost 3 bases, and 3 bases lay in between. This CDR3 spans 13 amino acids. In DNA, the CDR3 is TGTGCCAGCAGTGACGACTATAATTCACCCCTCCACTTT. It translates to CASSDDYNSPLHF.

J is TRBJ2-7 and V is TRBV4-3; D could derive from TRBD1 or TRBD2 (5 bases each). Germline V gene sequence: CDR1 LGHNA, CDR2 YSLEER. The CDR3 is 15 residues long. The V gene lost 3 bases and the J gene lost 2 bases, with 14 bases spanning the gap. DNA of the CDR3: TGCGCCAGCAGCCAGGCCGGGACGGGGACCTACGAGCAGTACTTC. Translation: CASSQAGTGTYEQYF.

This clone was recorded once. The chain links TRBV7-3 to TRBJ1-2, with D perhaps TRBD1 (6 bases). Germline CDR1 reads SGHTA; CDR2 reads FQGTGA. The CDR3 is 13 amino acids. Trimming removed 1 base from V and 7 bases from J, with 10 bases in between. The CDR3 reads CASSLNGGAGYTF. The CDR3 coding sequence is TGTGCCAGCAGCTTAAACGGGGGCGCTGGCTACACCTTC. The full variable domain, in which reference TRBV7-3 and TRBJ1-2 provide the parts outside the CDR3, is GAGVSQTPSNKVTEKGKYVELRCDPISGHTALYWYRQSLGQGPEFLIYFQGTGAADDSGLPNDRFFAVRPEGSVSTLKIQRTERGDSAVYLCASSLNGGAGYTFGSGTRLTVV.

This clone was detected only a few times. In the same sample, other DNA sequences code for this CDR3. The rearrangement joins TRBV6-6 to TRBJ2-1; no clear D gene. The germline V gene encodes CDR1 MNHNY and CDR2 SVGAGI (reference sequence). This CDR3 spans 11 amino acids. Trimming pared 6 bases from V and 7 bases from J, leaving 7 bases between. This CDR3 is CASRSGNEQFF. The DNA of the CDR3 is TGTGCCAGCAGAAGTGGAAATGAGCAGTTCTTC.

The chain links TRBV29-1 to TRBJ2-3, with 7 bases matching TRBD2. The V gene's germline CDR1 is SQVTM and CDR2 ANQGSEA. This CDR3 has 17 residues. With V trimmed by 4 bases and J by 0 bases, 13 bases remained unmatched. The CDR3, as DNA: TGCAGCGTTGTCCCCGCCTATGCTAGCGGAAGCACAGATACGCAGTATTTT. It translates to CSVVPAYASGSTDTQYF.

A word on this clone: Only one base separates this from a far larger clonotype, so it likely reflects a read error. The chain is built from TRBV28 and TRBJ1-2; 7 positions agree with TRBD1. The CDR3 runs 12 residues. The germline V gene encodes CDR1 MDHEN and CDR2 SYDVKM. V lost 9 bases to trimming and J lost 4 bases; unmatched junction nucleotides: 5. CDR3 amino acids: CASIRTGYGYTF. CDR3 DNA sequence: TGTGCCAGTATCAGGACAGGCTATGGCTACACCTTC.

The chain combines TRBV7-2 with TRBJ1-4; no firm D call. Between the trimmed V and J ends, which lost 6 bases and 7 bases, there was a span of 12 bases. The CDR3 totals 13 residues. Germline lookup yields CDR1 SGHTA and CDR2 FQGNSA. The CDR3 is CASRPPGVEKLFF. As DNA, the CDR3 is TGTGCCAGCAGGCCCCCCGGGGTTGAAAAACTGTTTTTT.

This clone has a handful of counts. This sequence joins TRBV6-4 and TRBJ1-2; no definite D call. This CDR3 is 11 amino acids long. Between the trimmed V and J ends, which lost 2 bases and 4 bases, there was a span of 2 bases. Germline values: CDR1 MRHNA, CDR2 SNTAGT. CDR3 sequence (DNA): TGTGCCAGCAGTGACAGCTATGGCTACACCTTC. Its protein is CASSDSYGYTF.

The chain joins TRBV7-8 to TRBJ1-4; 8 bases match TRBD1. Germline loops: CDR1 SGHVS, CDR2 FQNEAQ. V trimming: 7 bases; J trimming: 4 bases; junction bases outside the gene matches: 8. The CDR3 has 15 amino acids. This CDR3 is CASKLGQGINEKLFF. The DNA for the CDR3 is TGTGCCAGCAAGTTAGGACAGGGCATTAATGAAAAACTGTTTTTT.

This clone was picked up one time. The same CDR3 arises from other DNA sequences in this sample as well. V and J are TRBV2 and TRBJ1-2, with TRBD1 as a possible D gene (6 bases). CDR3 length: 13 residues. Germline lookup yields CDR1 SNHLY and CDR2 FYNNEI. The V gene lost 4 bases and the J gene lost 2 bases, with 8 bases spanning the gap. CDR3 nucleotides: TGTGCCAGCAGTGGGGACACAAACTATGGCTACACCTTC. This codes for CASSGDTNYGYTF. Combining the CDR3 with reference TRBV2 and TRBJ1-2 gives the whole variable domain EPEVTQTPSHQVTQMGQEVILRCVPISNHLYFYWYRQILGQKVEFLVSFYNNEISEKSEIFDDQFSVERPDGSNFTLKIRSTKLEDSAMYFCASSGDTNYGYTFGSGTRLTVV.

In the case of this clone: The identical CDR3 is also encoded by other nucleotide sequences in the sample. The chain recombines TRBV19 with TRBJ2-7; D might be TRBD2 (5 bases). With 1 base removed from V and 0 bases from J, the gap between germline ends came to 7 bases. The CDR3 loop spans 14 amino acids. The germline V gene has CDR1 LNHDA and CDR2 SQIVND (reference sequence). The CDR3 coding sequence is TGTGCCAGTAGTATAGGGACTGCCTCCTACGAGCAGTACTTC. This translates into CASSIGTASYEQYF.

V gene TRBV19 combines with J gene TRBJ1-2, with a tentative D call TRBD1 (5 bases). The CDR3 loop spans 18 amino acids. CDR1 and CDR2 (germline): LNHDA, SQIVND (reference sequence). Trimming removed 6 bases from V and 4 bases from J, with 27 bases in between. CDR3 nucleotides: TGTGCCAGTAGGGAGGTCGGGGGTGTGAAGAAATCAAGCTATGGCTACACCTTC. Its protein is CASREVGGVKKSSYGYTF. Combining the CDR3 with reference TRBV19 and TRBJ1-2 gives the whole variable domain DGGITQSPKYLFRKEGQNVTLSCEQNLNHDAMYWYRQDPGQGLRLIYYSQIVNDFQKGDIAEGYSVSREKKESFPLTVTSAQKNPTAFYLCASREVGGVKKSSYGYTFGSGTRLTVV.

V gene TRBV19 combines with J gene TRBJ2-7; the match to TRBD2 covers 11 bases. Losses at the gene ends were 9 bases for V and 6 bases for J; bases not matched to a gene: 13. The CDR3 has 15 residues. Germline CDR1 and CDR2: LNHDA and SQIVND (reference sequence). As DNA, the CDR3 is TGTGCCAGCCGCGGGACTAGCGGAGCAACAGGCGAGCAGTACTTC. Translating it yields CASRGTSGATGEQYF. Supplemented by reference TRBV19 and TRBJ2-7, the full variable domain reads DGGITQSPKYLFRKEGQNVTLSCEQNLNHDAMYWYRQDPGQGLRLIYYSQIVNDFQKGDIAEGYSVSREKKESFPLTVTSAQKNPTAFYLCASRGTSGATGEQYFGPGTRLTVT.

This clone was picked up many times. V gene TRBV18 combines with J gene TRBJ2-7; D is undetermined. The V gene lost 2 bases and the J gene lost 0 bases, with 11 bases spanning the gap. CDR1 and CDR2 from the germline V gene are KGHSH and LQKENI. This CDR3 is 15 amino acids long. The CDR3 region is CASSPGLDHSYEQYF. The CDR3 coding sequence is TGTGCCAGCTCACCAGGGCTTGATCACTCCTACGAGCAGTACTTC. The full variable domain, completed using reference TRBV18 and TRBJ2-7, is NAGVMQNPRHLVRRRGQEARLRCSPMKGHSHVYWYRQLPEEGLKFMVYLQKENIIDESGMPKERFSAEFPKEGPSILRIQQVVRGDSAAYFCASSPGLDHSYEQYFGPGTRLTVT.